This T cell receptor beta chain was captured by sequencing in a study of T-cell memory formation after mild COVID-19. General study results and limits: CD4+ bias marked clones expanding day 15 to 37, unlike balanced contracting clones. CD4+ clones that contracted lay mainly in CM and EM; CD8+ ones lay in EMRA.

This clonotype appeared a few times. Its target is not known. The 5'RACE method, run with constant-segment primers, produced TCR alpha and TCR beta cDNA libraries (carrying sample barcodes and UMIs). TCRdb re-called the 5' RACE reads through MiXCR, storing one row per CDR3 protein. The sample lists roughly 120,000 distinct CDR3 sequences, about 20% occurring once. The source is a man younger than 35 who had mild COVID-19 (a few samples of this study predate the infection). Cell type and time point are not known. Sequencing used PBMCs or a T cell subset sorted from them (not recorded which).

This CDR3 reads CSVEDRNNEQFF. DNA for the CDR3: TGCAGCGTGGAGGACAGGAACAATGAGCAGTTCTTC. The chain couples TRBV29-1 to TRBJ2-1, with 7 bases fitting TRBD1. With 6 bases clipped from V and 5 bases from J, the junction kept 4 bases outside the gene matches. The CDR3 covers 12 residues. The germline CDR1 and CDR2 sequences are SQVTM and ANQGSEA.